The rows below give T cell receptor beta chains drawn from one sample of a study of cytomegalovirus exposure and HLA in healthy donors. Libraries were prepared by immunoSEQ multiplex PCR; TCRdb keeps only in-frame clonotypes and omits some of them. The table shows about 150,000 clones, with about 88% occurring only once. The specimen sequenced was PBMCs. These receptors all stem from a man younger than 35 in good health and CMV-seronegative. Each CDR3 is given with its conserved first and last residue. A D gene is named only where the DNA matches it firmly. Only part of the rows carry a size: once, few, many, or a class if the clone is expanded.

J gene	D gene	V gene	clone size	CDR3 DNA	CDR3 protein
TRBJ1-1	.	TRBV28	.	TGTGCCAGCAGTTTATACCAGGGTAGAGACACTGAAGCTTTCTTT	CASSLYQGRDTEAFF
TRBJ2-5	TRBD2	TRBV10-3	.	TGTGCCATCAGTGAGGAGGCGCAACTAGCGGGTTTCGAGACCCAGTACTTC	CAISEEAQLAGFETQYF
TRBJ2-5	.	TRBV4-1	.	TGCGCCAGCAGCCAAGGGGAAGGGACTGAGACCCAGTACTTC	CASSQGEGTETQYF
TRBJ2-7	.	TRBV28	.	TGTGCCAGCACCGAGGGTTGGGAGCAGTACTTC	CASTEGWEQYF
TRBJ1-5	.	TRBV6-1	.	TGTGCCAGCAGGGGACCTGGGGGCACTCAGCCCCAGCATTTT	CASRGPGGTQPQHF
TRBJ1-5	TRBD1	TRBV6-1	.	TGTGCCAGCAAACGGGGACAGGGCAACAATCAGCCCCAGCATTTT	CASKRGQGNNQPQHF
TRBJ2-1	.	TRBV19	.	TGTGCCAGTGGAGACAGCTCCTACAATGAGCAGTTCTTC	CASGDSSYNEQFF
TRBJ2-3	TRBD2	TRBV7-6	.	TGTGCCAGCAGCTTATTGTTAGCGGGGACGCAGTATTTT	CASSLLLAGTQYF
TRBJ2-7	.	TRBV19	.	TGTGCCAGTAGTTTCACCGGGGCCTACGAGCAGTACTTC	CASSFTGAYEQYF
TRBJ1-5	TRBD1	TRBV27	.	TGTGCCAGCAGCGGGACAGGGGGGGTCAATCAGCCCCAGCATTTT	CASSGTGGVNQPQHF
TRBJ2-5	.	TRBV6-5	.	TGTGCCAGCAGTTACTATCCTCTAGAGACCCAGTACTTC	CASSYYPLETQYF
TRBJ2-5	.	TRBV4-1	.	TGCGCCAGCAGCCAAGTGGGGGGACGAGAGACCCAGTACTTC	CASSQVGGRETQYF
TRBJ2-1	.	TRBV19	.	TGTGCCAGTAGTAGGTCTAGAAGTATGGTCCACAATGAGCAGTTCTTC	CASSRSRSMVHNEQFF
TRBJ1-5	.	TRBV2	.	TGTGCCAGCATCCCCGGTTTTTATGAGCCCCAGCATTTT	CASIPGFYEPQHF
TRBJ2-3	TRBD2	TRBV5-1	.	TGCGCCAGCAGCGGGACTAGCGGGGGTCCAGATACGCAGTATTTT	CASSGTSGGPDTQYF
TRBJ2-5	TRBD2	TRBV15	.	TGTGCCACCAGCACTACCCGGGGGACTAAAGAGACCCAGTACTTC	CATSTTRGTKETQYF
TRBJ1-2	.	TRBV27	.	TGTGCCAGCAGTCAAACCCAGGGGTATGACTATGGCTACACCTTC	CASSQTQGYDYGYTF
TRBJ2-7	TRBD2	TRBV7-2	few	TGTGCCAGCAGCAGGACTAGCGGGAGTACCCACGAGCAGTACTTC	CASSRTSGSTHEQYF
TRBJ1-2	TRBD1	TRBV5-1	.	TGCGCCAGCAGCACCAGTGACGACAGGGTCGGGTATGGCTACACCTTC	CASSTSDDRVGYGYTF
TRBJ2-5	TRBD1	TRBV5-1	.	TGCGCCAGCAAGGGAGACAGGGACGGGGAGACCCAGTACTTC	CASKGDRDGETQYF
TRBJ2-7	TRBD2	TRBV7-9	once	TGTGCCAGCAGCTCCTCTAGCGGGAGGGCCCCCTACGAGCAGTACTTC	CASSSSSGRAPYEQYF
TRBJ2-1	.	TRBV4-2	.	TGTGCCAGCAGCCAAGAGCCGGCTAGCTCCACCTACAATGAGCAGTTCTTC	CASSQEPASSTYNEQFF
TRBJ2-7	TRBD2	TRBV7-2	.	TGTGCCAGCAGTTCAGCCGGGAGGGCGAAGTACGAGCAGTACTTC	CASSSAGRAKYEQYF
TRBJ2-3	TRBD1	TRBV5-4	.	TGTGCCAGCAGCTGGGGACAGGGAAGATCAACAGATACGCAGTATTTT	CASSWGQGRSTDTQYF
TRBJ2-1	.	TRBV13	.	TGTGCCAGCCGGGACGGACTATACAATGAGCAGTTCTTC	CASRDGLYNEQFF
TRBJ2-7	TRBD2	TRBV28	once	TGTGCCAGCAGTTTGCTAGCGGGATCTGTCGAGCAGTACTTC	CASSLLAGSVEQYF
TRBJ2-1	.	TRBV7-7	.	TGTGCTAGCAGCTTAGTGGGCCAAGATCATAACAAGGTCTTC	CASSLVGQDHNKVF
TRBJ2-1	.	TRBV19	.	TGTGCCAGTACTCACTCGACTTACAATGAGCAGTTCTTC	CASTHSTYNEQFF
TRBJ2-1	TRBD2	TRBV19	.	TGTGCCAGTAGTATGGCTAGCGGGAGATGGGTCGATGAGCAGTTCTTC	CASSMASGRWVDEQFF
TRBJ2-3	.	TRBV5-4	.	TGTGCCAGCAGCTTGCTGCGGGATCTCACAGATACGCAGTATTTT	CASSLLRDLTDTQYF
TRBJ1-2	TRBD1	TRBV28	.	TGTGCCAGCAGTTTATCGGGGTTGGGCCAGGGGGCCTTGCAACACTATGGCTACACCTTC	CASSLSGLGQGALQHYGYTF
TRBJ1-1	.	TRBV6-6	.	TGTGCCAGCAGTTACTCAGGGGGCACTGAAGCTTTCTTT	CASSYSGGTEAFF
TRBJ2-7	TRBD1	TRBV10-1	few	TGCGCCAGCAGCCCGGGACAGGGGAGCTACGAGCAGTACTTC	CASSPGQGSYEQYF
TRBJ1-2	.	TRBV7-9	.	TGTGCCAGCAGCTTAGAAGACAGGCCCCAACCTAACTATGGCTACACCTTC	CASSLEDRPQPNYGYTF
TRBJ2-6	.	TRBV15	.	TGTGCCACCCGCGAACCCTCCGGGGCCAACGTCCTGACTTTC	CATREPSGANVLTF
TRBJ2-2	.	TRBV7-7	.	TGTGCTAGCAGCTTAGGGCGGGTCCCCACCGGGGAGCTGTTTTTT	CASSLGRVPTGELFF
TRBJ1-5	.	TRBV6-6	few	TGTGCCAGCAGTTCCCCCGATCAGCCCCAGCATTTT	CASSSPDQPQHF
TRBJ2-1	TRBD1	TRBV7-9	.	TGTGCCAGCAGCTTAGCGCGACAGGGTCACAATGAGCAGTTCTTC	CASSLARQGHNEQFF
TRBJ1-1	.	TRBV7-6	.	TGTGCCAGCAGCCTCGGGGAGGACACTGAAGCTTTCTTT	CASSLGEDTEAFF
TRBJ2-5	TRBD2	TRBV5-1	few	TGCGCCAGCACCGGGGGGGCCGCAGAGACCCAGTACTTC	CASTGGAAETQYF
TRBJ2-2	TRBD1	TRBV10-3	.	TGTGCCATCAGTGAGGGGGACAGGCACAACACCGGGGAGCTGTTTTTT	CAISEGDRHNTGELFF
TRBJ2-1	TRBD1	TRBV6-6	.	TGTGCCAGCAGCCCCGGGACAGACAATGAGCAGTTCTTC	CASSPGTDNEQFF
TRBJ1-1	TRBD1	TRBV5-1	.	TGCGCCAGCAGCTTGACCACAGGGGGCACTGAAGCTTTCTTT	CASSLTTGGTEAFF
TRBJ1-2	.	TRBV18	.	TGTGCCAGCTCACCTACAGGGACCGCGCTGGATAAAGGCGGCTACACCTTC	CASSPTGTALDKGGYTF
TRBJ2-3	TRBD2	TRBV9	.	TGTGCCAGCAGCGTAGGAGCGGGAAGCACAGATACGCAGTATTTT	CASSVGAGSTDTQYF
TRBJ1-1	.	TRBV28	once	TGTGCCAGCAGTTTATTAGGGGCTGAAGCTTTCTTT	CASSLLGAEAFF
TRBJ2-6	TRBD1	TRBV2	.	TGTGCCAGCAGCGAACAGGGGGAGGCTGGGGCCAACGTCCTGACTTTC	CASSEQGEAGANVLTF
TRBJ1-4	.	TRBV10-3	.	TGTGCCATCAGTGAGTCAAGGGGTAATGAAAAACTGTTTTTT	CAISESRGNEKLFF